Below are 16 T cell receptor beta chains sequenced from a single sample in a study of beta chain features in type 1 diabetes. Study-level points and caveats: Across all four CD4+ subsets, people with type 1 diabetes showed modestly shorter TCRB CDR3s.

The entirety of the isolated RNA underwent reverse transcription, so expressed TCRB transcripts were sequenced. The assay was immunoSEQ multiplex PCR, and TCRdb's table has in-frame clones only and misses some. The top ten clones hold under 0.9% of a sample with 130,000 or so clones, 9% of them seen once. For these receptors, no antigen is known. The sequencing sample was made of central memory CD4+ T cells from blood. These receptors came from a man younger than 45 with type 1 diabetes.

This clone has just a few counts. CDR3 nucleotides: TGTGCCAGCAGCCCGGGGGGTCAGGGAGATACGCAGTATTTT. Its translation is CASSPGGQGDTQYF. V and J are TRBV5-4 and TRBJ2-3; 7 nucleotides match TRBD2. Unmatched junction bases numbered 7, after V lost 4 bases and J lost 5 bases. Germline V gene sequence: CDR1 SGHNT, CDR2 YYREEE (reference sequence). This CDR3 contains 14 residues.

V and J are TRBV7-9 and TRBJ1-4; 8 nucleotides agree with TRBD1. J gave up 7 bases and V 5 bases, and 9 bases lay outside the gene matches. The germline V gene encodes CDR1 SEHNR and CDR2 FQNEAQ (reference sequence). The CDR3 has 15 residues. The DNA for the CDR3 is TGTGCCAGCAGCAAAGACAGGGGCGGATCTGAAAAACTGTTTTTT. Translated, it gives CASSKDRGGSEKLFF.

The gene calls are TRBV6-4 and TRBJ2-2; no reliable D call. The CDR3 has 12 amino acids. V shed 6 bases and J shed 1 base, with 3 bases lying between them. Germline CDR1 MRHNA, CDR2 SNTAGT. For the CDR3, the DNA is TGTGCCAGCAGCCTGAACACCGGGGAGCTGTTTTTT. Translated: CASSLNTGELFF.

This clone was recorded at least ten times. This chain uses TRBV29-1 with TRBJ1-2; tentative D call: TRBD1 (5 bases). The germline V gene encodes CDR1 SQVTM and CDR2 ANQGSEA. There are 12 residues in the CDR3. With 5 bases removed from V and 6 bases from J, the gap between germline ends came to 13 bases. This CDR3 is CSVIRQGDGYTF. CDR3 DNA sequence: TGCAGCGTTATTCGGCAGGGCGATGGCTACACCTTC. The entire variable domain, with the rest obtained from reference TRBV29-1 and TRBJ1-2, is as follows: SAVISQKPSRDICQRGTSLTIQCQVDSQVTMMFWYRQQPGQSLTLIATANQGSEATYESGFVIDKFPISRPNLTFSTLTVSNMSPEDSSIYLCSVIRQGDGYTFGSGTRLTVV.

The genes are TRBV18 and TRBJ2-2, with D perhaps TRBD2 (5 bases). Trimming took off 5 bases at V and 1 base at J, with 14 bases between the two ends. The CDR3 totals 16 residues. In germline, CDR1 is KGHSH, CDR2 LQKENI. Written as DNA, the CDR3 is TGTGCCAGCTCATCTGGTGGAGCGGTGAACACCGGGGAGCTGTTTTTT. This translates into CASSSGGAVNTGELFF.

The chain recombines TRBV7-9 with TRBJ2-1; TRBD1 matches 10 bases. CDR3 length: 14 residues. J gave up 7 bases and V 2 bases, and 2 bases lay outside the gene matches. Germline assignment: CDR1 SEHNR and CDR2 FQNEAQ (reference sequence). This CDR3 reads CASSLMGQGNEQFF. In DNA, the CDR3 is TGTGCCAGCAGCTTAATGGGACAGGGGAATGAGCAGTTCTTC.

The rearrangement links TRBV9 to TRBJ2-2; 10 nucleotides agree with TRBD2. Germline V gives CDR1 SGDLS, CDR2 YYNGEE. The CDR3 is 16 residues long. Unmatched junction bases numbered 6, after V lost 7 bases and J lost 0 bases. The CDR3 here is CASGIGLAANTGELFF. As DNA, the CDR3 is TGTGCCAGCGGGATCGGACTAGCGGCGAACACCGGGGAGCTGTTTTTT.

CDR3 loop: CASSIGGTVGELFF. The CDR3 DNA sequence: TGTGCCAGTAGTATCGGGGGAACGGTCGGGGAGCTGTTTTTT. The rearrangement uses TRBV19 and TRBJ2-2, with D possibly being TRBD2 (6 bases). V shed 3 bases and J shed 7 bases, with 12 bases lying between them. CDR1 and CDR2 from the germline V gene are LNHDA and SQIVND (reference sequence). The CDR3 has 14 amino acids.

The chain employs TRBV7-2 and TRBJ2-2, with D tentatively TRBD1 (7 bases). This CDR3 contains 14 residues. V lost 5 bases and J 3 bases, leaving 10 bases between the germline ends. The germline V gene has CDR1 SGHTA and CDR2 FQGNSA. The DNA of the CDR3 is TGTGCCAGCAGCCCCAGGGGGGACACCGGGGAGCTGTTTTTT. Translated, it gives CASSPRGDTGELFF.

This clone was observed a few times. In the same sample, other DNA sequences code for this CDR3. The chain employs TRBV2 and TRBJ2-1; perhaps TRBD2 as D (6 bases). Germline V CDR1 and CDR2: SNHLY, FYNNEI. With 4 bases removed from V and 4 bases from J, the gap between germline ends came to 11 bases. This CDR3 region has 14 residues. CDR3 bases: TGTGCCAGCAGTGGTAGCGGAAATTACAATGAGCAGTTCTTC. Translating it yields CASSGSGNYNEQFF.

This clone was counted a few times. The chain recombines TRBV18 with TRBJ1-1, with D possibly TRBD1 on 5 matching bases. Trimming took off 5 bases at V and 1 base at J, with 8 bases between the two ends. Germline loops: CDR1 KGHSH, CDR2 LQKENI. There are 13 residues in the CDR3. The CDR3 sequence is CASSTDTNTEAFF. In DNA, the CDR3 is TGTGCCAGCTCAACGGACACGAACACTGAAGCTTTCTTT.

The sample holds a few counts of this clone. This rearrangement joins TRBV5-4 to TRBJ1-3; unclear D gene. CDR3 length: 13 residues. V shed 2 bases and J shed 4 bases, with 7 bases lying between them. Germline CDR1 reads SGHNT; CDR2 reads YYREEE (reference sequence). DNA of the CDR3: TGTGCCAGCAGCTTCGCGAGCGGAAACACCATATATTTT. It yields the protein CASSFASGNTIYF.

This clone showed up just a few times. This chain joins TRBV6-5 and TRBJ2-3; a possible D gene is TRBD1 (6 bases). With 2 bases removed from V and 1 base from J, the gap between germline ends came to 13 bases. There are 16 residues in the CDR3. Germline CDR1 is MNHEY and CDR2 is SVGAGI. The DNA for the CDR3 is TGTGCCAGCAGTTACCGGGTACAGGGAGGCACAGATACGCAGTATTTT. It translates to CASSYRVQGGTDTQYF.

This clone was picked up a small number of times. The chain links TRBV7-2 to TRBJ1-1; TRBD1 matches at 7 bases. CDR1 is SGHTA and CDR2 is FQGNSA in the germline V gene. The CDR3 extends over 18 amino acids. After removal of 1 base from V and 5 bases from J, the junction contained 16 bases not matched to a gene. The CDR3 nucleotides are TGTGCCAGCAGCTTAGGCGGCTACGGGACAGATGGTAGAACTGAAGCTTTCTTT. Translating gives CASSLGGYGTDGRTEAFF.

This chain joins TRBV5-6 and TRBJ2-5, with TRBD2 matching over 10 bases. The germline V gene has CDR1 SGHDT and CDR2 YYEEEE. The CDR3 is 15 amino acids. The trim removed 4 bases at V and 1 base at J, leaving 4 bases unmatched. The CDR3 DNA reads TGTGCCAGCAGCCCAAGACTAGCGGGCCAAGAGACCCAGTACTTC. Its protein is CASSPRLAGQETQYF.

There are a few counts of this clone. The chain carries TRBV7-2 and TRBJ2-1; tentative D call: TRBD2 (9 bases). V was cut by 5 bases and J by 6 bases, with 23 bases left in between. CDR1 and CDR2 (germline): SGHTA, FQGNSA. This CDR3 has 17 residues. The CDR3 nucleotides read TGTGCCAGCAGCGCAGGGGGCAGCGGGGGGTTACGCAATGAGCAGTTCTTC. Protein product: CASSAGGSGGLRNEQFF.